Listed below are T cell receptor beta chains from one sample, sequenced in a study of tumor and adjacent non-tumor tissue in lung cancer. MiXCR was run by TCRdb on the multiplex PCR reads, yielding one entry per CDR3 protein. The sample carries 200,000 to 250,000 distinct CDR3 sequences, about 71% recorded once. The material sequenced was lung tumor tissue. The receptors stem from a man in his 60s with non-small cell lung cancer. The CDR3 runs from the conserved cysteine through the conserved F or W. The D gene is left open where the match is weak. Only part of the rows carry a size: once, few, many, or a class if the clone is expanded.

>TRBJ2-2|NA|NA|TRBV20-1
CIARAGTLWGGDLFF
TGCATTGCTAGAGCAGGGACCCTTTGGGGTGGGGACTTGTTTTTT
>TRBJ2-1|TRBD2|many|TRBV29-1
CSVGLAGGPNEQFF
TGCAGCGTCGGACTAGCGGGAGGACCAAATGAGCAGTTCTTC
>TRBJ2-3|NA|many|TRBV12-3/TRBV12-4
CASSLGKGDTQYF
TGTGCCAGCAGTTTAGGAAAGGGAGATACGCAGTATTTT
>TRBJ1-6|TRBD1|many|TRBV5-6
CASSLGTGVSPLHF
TGTGCCAGCAGCCTCGGGACAGGGGTTTCACCCCTCCACTTT
>TRBJ2-7|TRBD2|NA|TRBV4-3
CASSQDRLAGWNKQYF
TGCGCCAGCAGCCAAGATAGGCTAGCGGGATGGAATAAGCAGTACTTC
>TRBJ2-7|NA|NA|TRBV2
CASTRGYDEQYF
TGTGCCAGCACGCGGGGTTATGACGAGCAGTACTTC
>TRBJ1-6|NA|NA|TRBV6-5
CTNSYFELRPLHF
TGTACCAACAGTTACTTTGAATTAAGACCCCTCCACTTT
>TRBJ1-1|NA|few|TRBV5-4
CASSSAGVRAEAFF
TGTGCCAGCAGCTCAGCAGGGGTAAGGGCTGAAGCTTTCTTT
>TRBJ2-7|TRBD2|NA|TRBV20-1
CSARMVTSGRGEQYF
TGCAGTGCTAGAATGGTAACTAGCGGGAGAGGCGAGCAGTACTTC
>TRBJ2-5|NA|NA|TRBV20-1
CSAKDRLLQETQYF
TGCAGTGCTAAAGATCGACTCCTCCAAGAGACCCAGTACTTC
>TRBJ2-2|TRBD2|NA|TRBV6-6
CASRTSANTGELFF
TGTGCCAGTCGGACTAGCGCGAACACCGGGGAGCTGTTTTTT
>TRBJ2-7|NA|NA|TRBV20-1
CNASVGYEQYF
TGCAATGCTAGTGTGGGTTACGAGCAGTACTTC
>TRBJ1-6|NA|NA|TRBV5-6
CASSRETAEIHSPLHF
TGTGCCAGCAGCAGAGAGACAGCGGAGATCCATTCACCCCTCCACTTT
>TRBJ2-4|NA|many|TRBV12-3/TRBV12-4
CASSLQGAKNIQYF
TGTGCCAGCAGTCTACAGGGAGCCAAAAACATTCAGTACTTC
>TRBJ2-1|NA|NA|TRBV12-5
CASGMYSGEVHEEFF
TGTGCTAGTGGTATGTACTCTGGGGAGGTCCATGAGGAGTTCTTC
>TRBJ2-1|TRBD2|NA|TRBV4-3
CASSQETSGMNEQFF
TGTGCCAGCAGCCAAGAGACTAGCGGGATGAATGAGCAGTTCTTC
>TRBJ1-1|TRBD1|few|TRBV5-1
CASSPRTGTNTEAFF
TGCGCCAGCAGCCCCAGGACAGGGACAAACACTGAAGCTTTCTTT
>TRBJ1-3|NA|NA|TRBV11-2
CASSFGGGPGNTIYF
TGTGCCAGTAGTTTTGGGGGTGGTCCCGGAAACACCATATATTTT
>TRBJ1-6|NA|NA|TRBV6-1
CTSSDSFNSPLHF
TGTACCAGCAGTGATTCATTTAACTCACCCCTCCACTTT
>TRBJ1-1|TRBD1|NA|TRBV20-1
CSARDVLGQRNTETFF
TGCAGTGCTAGAGATGTATTGGGACAGAGAAACACTGAAACTTTCTTT
>TRBJ2-7|NA|NA|TRBV11-3
CASSSSAGINYEQYF
TGTGCCAGCAGCTCATCAGCGGGCATCAACTACGAGCAGTACTTC
>TRBJ2-5|TRBD2|few|TRBV20-1
CRAEQLAGGPKTQYF
TGCAGAGCTGAGCAACTAGCGGGAGGGCCGAAGACCCAGTACTTC
>TRBJ2-7|NA|few|TRBV7-8
CASSPQPGTSYEQYF
TGTGCCAGCAGCCCTCAGCCAGGCACCTCCTACGAGCAGTACTTC
>TRBJ1-5|NA|NA|TRBV11-3
CASSPGPGASNQPQRF
TGTGCCAGCAGCCCCGGCCCGGGCGCTAGCAATCAGCCCCAGCGTTTT
>TRBJ1-2|NA|few|TRBV6-2/TRBV6-3
CASSSADGPSHGYTF
TGTGCCAGCAGTTCCGCGGACGGACCAAGCCATGGCTACACCTTC
>TRBJ2-3|TRBD2|NA|TRBV24-1
CATSGLAGTDTQYF
TGTGCCACCAGTGGACTAGCGGGAACAGATACGCAGTATTTT
>TRBJ1-5|NA|few|TRBV6-2/TRBV6-3
CASRDGAGNQPQHF
TGTGCCAGCAGGGACGGGGCAGGGAATCAGCCCCAGCATTTT
>TRBJ2-1|NA|few|TRBV4-1
CASSQRDSLIYNEQFF
TGCGCCAGCAGCCAGCGCGACAGCCTAATCTACAATGAGCAGTTCTTC
>TRBJ1-4|NA|NA|TRBV4-1
CASSQSKTVATNEKLFF
TGCGCCAGCAGCCAATCAAAGACGGTTGCAACTAATGAAAAACTGTTTTTT
>TRBJ2-5|NA|many|TRBV29-1
CSVEDRDTGGETQYF
TGCAGCGTTGAAGATCGGGACACGGGGGGAGAGACCCAGTACTTC
>TRBJ1-6|NA|NA|TRBV20-1
CSASQGWNSPLDF
TGCAGCGCTAGTCAGGGCTGGAATTCACCCCTCGACTTT
>TRBJ1-3|NA|medium-sized|TRBV11-3
CASSHTGNTIYF
TGTGCCAGCAGCCATACTGGAAACACCATATATTTT
>TRBJ2-5|NA|NA|TRBV12-3/TRBV12-4
CASGQDWIGAQYF
TGTGCCAGCGGTCAGGACTGGATTGGGGCCCAGTACTTC
>TRBJ1-2|NA|NA|TRBV6-1
CASSEEWGPNYGYTF
TGTGCCAGCAGTGAAGAGTGGGGGCCCAACTATGGCTACACCTTC
>TRBJ2-3|TRBD2|many|TRBV10-2
CASSDGTSGPGKQYF
TGCGCCAGCAGTGACGGGACTAGCGGCCCTGGGAAGCAGTATTTT
>TRBJ2-7|TRBD1|NA|TRBV7-9
CASSPGTGIYEQYF
TGTGCCAGCAGCCCCGGGACAGGGATCTACGAGCAGTACTTC
>TRBJ1-3|NA|NA|TRBV20-1
CSARDPGASGNTIYF
TGCAGTGCTAGAGATCCCGGGGCCTCTGGAAACACCATATATTTT
>TRBJ2-1|NA|NA|TRBV20-1
CSAATGSSGSSYNEQFF
TGCAGTGCCGCCACAGGGAGTAGCGGAAGCTCCTACAATGAGCAGTTCTTC
>TRBJ2-1|NA|NA|TRBV5-1
CAGSMEEDNEQFF
TGCGCCGGCAGCATGGAGGAAGACAATGAGCAGTTCTTC
>TRBJ2-5|NA|many|TRBV29-1
CSVGQVQETQYF
TGCAGCGTTGGACAGGTTCAAGAGACCCAGTACTTC
>TRBJ1-5|NA|NA|TRBV28
CASSLFFTGKWSQPQHF
TGTGCCAGCAGTTTATTTTTCACGGGGAAATGGAGTCAGCCCCAGCATTTT
>TRBJ2-1|NA|NA|TRBV20-1
CSASGGAGQLSSYNEQFF
TGCAGTGCCTCTGGGGGAGCGGGCCAATTGAGCTCCTACAATGAGCAGTTCTTC
>TRBJ1-3|NA|NA|TRBV11-3
CRSSLAFAHTIYF
TGTCGCAGCAGCTTAGCATTTGCCCACACCATATATTTT
>TRBJ2-3|NA|many|TRBV6-5
CASSYQGFGTDTQYF
TGTGCCAGCAGTTACCAGGGGTTTGGCACAGATACGCAGTATTTT
>TRBJ2-7|NA|once|TRBV20-1
CSARISGNSCEQYF
TGCAGTGCCCGGATTAGCGGCAACTCCTGCGAGCAGTACTTC
>TRBJ2-5|NA|once|TRBV20-1
CSPRDTGGGETQYF
TGCAGTCCTAGAGACACAGGGGGAGGGGAGACCCAGTACTTC
>TRBJ2-3|TRBD2|few|TRBV6-1
CASKTSGGTDTQYF
TGTGCCAGCAAGACTAGCGGGGGCACAGATACGCAGTATTTT
>TRBJ2-7|NA|NA|TRBV11-2
CASSTTESYEQYF
TGTGCCAGCTCAACGACTGAAAGTTACGAGCAGTACTTC
>TRBJ1-5|NA|NA|TRBV12-3/TRBV12-4
CTSSRGAGQPQHF
TGTACTAGCAGCCGGGGGGCAGGTCAGCCCCAGCATTTT
>TRBJ2-5|TRBD1|NA|TRBV6-5
CANRRGRQETQYF
TGTGCCAACAGAAGGGGGCGACAAGAGACCCAGTACTTC